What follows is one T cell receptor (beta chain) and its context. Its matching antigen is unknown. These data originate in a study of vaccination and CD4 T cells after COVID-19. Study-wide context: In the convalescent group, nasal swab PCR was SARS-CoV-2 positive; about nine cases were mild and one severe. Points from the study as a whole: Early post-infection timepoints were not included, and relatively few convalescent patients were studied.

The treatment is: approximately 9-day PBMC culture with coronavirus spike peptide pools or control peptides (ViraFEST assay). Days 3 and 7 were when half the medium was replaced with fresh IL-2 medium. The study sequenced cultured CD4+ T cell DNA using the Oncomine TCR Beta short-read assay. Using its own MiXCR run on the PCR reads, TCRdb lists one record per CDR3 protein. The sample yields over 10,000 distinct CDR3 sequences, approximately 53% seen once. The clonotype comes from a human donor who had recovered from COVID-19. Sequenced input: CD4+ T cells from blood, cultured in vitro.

The CDR3, as DNA: TGCAGTGCTAGAGATCGTCGGCGGTCAACCTACAATGAGCAGTTCTTC. It yields the protein CSARDRRRSTYNEQFF. V and J are TRBV20-1 and TRBJ2-1; D gene uncertain. The CDR3 totals 16 residues. The germline V and J ends were trimmed by 0 bases and 2 bases, with 14 bases remaining between them. The germline V gene encodes CDR1 DFQATT and CDR2 SNEGSKA (reference sequence).